A selection of T cell receptor beta chains follows, all from one sample in a study of blood T cell repertoires in COVID-19. TCRdb keeps only in-frame clones here, not all; method: immunoSEQ multiplex PCR. The sample includes about 250,000 clones, 60% to 75% of them seen just once. The sample comprised peripheral blood. The receptors were gathered from a woman of 80 years or more with acute or convalescent COVID-19. Both conserved end residues are part of each CDR3. D genes are given only for firm matches. A row's size may be missing; if present it is once, few, many or a size class.

14 TRBD2 TRBJ2-1 - TRBV10-3 TGTGCCATCCGGGGCGGGAGAATGGGCAATGAGCAGTTCTTC CAIRGGRMGNEQFF
15 - TRBJ1-1 - TRBV29-1 TGCAGCGTTCCCGGACTCCCGAAGGGAAACACTGAAGCTTTCTTT CSVPGLPKGNTEAFF
15 TRBD1 TRBJ1-2 - TRBV4-1 TGCGCCAGCAGCCAAGATATCTGGGCAGGGGGTGGCTACACCTTC CASSQDIWAGGGYTF
14 - TRBJ1-2 - TRBV5-1 TGCGCCAGCAGCTTGGTACAGGGTGACTATGGCTACACCTTC CASSLVQGDYGYTF
16 - TRBJ2-6 once TRBV2 TGTGCCAGCAACACCCTCGGAGCTCCTGGGGCCAACGTCCTGACTTTC CASNTLGAPGANVLTF
17 - TRBJ2-1 - TRBV7-6 TGTGCCAGCAGCTCCCCAAGCCTGGCGGGGATCTACAATGAGCAGTTCTTC CASSSPSLAGIYNEQFF
16 TRBD1 TRBJ1-5 - TRBV5-5 TGTGCCAGCAGCTTGAATTTCGAGACAGGGTTATCAGCCCAGCATTTT CASSLNFETGLSAQHF
15 - TRBJ1-2 - TRBV7-6 TGTGCCAGCAGCTTATTCTCCGACGGGGACTATGGCTACACCTTC CASSLFSDGDYGYTF
11 - TRBJ1-5 - TRBV28 TGTGCCAGCAGCCCAAATCAGCCCCAGCATTTT CASSPNQPQHF
17 TRBD1 TRBJ2-1 - TRBV5-6 TGTGCCAGCAGCTTGGTGGGACAGAGGCCGAGATACAATGAGCAGTTCTTC CASSLVGQRPRYNEQFF
14 - TRBJ2-2 - TRBV6-6 TGTGCCAGCAGTTACAGGGGGTTCACCGGGGAGCTGTTTTTT CASSYRGFTGELFF
14 - TRBJ1-2 - TRBV10-3 TGTGCCATCAGCCCCCATGAGGAAAACTATGGCTACATCTTC CAISPHEENYGYIF
15 TRBD1 TRBJ1-5 - TRBV5-1 TGCGCCAGCAGCTTAACAGGGGGCGAAAATCAGCCCCAGCATTTT CASSLTGGENQPQHF
11 - TRBJ2-7 - TRBV6-5 TGTGCCAGCAGGGAGATCTACGAGCAGTACTTC CASREIYEQYF
13 - TRBJ2-3 - TRBV29-1 TGCAGCGTCCGAGGCCCAGCCTTAGATACGCAGTATTTT CSVRGPALDTQYF
16 - TRBJ1-3 - TRBV6-6 TGTGCCAGCAGTGGACGAGGACAGCTCTTAGGAAACACCATATATTTT CASSGRGQLLGNTIYF
18 TRBD1 TRBJ1-3 - TRBV5-1 TGCGCCAGCAGCTTCTACCGGGACAGGGGCCCCTCTGGAAACACCATATATTTT CASSFYRDRGPSGNTIYF
17 TRBD2 TRBJ2-3 - TRBV10-3 TGTGCCATCAGTGGGGAGCGGGAGGCCCCGGGCACAGATACGCAGTATTTT CAISGEREAPGTDTQYF
16 - TRBJ1-1 - TRBV27 TGTGCCAGCAGTTTATCGGCGACAGCAATGAACACTGAAGCTTTCTTT CASSLSATAMNTEAFF
15 - TRBJ1-4 - TRBV18 TGTGCCAGCTCACCACTGGGGGCAGGAGAAGAAAAACTGTTTTTT CASSPLGAGEEKLFF
17 TRBD2 TRBJ2-5 - TRBV28 TGTGCCAGCAGCTATGAGTATCTAGCGGGAGGGCAAGAGACCCAGTACTTC CASSYEYLAGGQETQYF
14 TRBD1 TRBJ2-1 - TRBV3-1/TRBV3-2 TGTGCCAGCAGCGTATCGACAGGGGCGGCTGAGCAGTTCTTC CASSVSTGAAEQFF
12 - TRBJ2-4 - TRBV5-4 TGTGCCAGCAGCCGGTACTCTGACATTCAGTACTTC CASSRYSDIQYF
14 - TRBJ2-7 - TRBV11-1 TGTGCCAGCGGTCAGACGGGTTTCTCCTACGAGCAGTACTTC CASGQTGFSYEQYF
14 TRBD1 TRBJ1-5 few TRBV20-1 TGCAGTGCTAGTTACAGGGGTAGCGATCAGCCCCAGCATTTT CSASYRGSDQPQHF
16 TRBD1 TRBJ1-2 - TRBV5-1 TGCGCCAGCAGCAGCCCGGGACAGGGGGCAGGCTATGGCTACACCTTC CASSSPGQGAGYGYTF
16 - TRBJ2-6 - TRBV5-6 TGTGCCAGCAGCCCTCACAGGGTCTCTGGGGCCAACGTCCTGACTTTC CASSPHRVSGANVLTF
15 TRBD1 TRBJ2-7 - TRBV7-6 TGTGCCAGCAGCTTAGGGCGGACAGGGGCGTACGAGCAGTACTTC CASSLGRTGAYEQYF
14 TRBD2 TRBJ2-3 - TRBV3-1/TRBV3-2 TGTGCCAGCAGTCCGGGACTAGGAACAGATACGCAGTATTTT CASSPGLGTDTQYF
14 - TRBJ2-7 - TRBV3-1/TRBV3-2 TGTGCCAGCAGCCAAGGGGGGGATGGATACGAGCAGTACTTC CASSQGGDGYEQYF
14 TRBD1 TRBJ1-2 - TRBV6-2/TRBV6-3 TGTGCCAGCAGTAACCCTGGGACAGAGGCCGGGTACACCTTC CASSNPGTEAGYTF
13 - TRBJ1-5 - TRBV10-3 TGTGCCATCAGTTCAGGGAGCAATCAGCCCCAGCATTTT CAISSGSNQPQHF
14 TRBD1 TRBJ1-1 - TRBV2 TGTGCCAGCAGTGGGCGACAGGGATGGACTGAAGCTTTCTTT CASSGRQGWTEAFF
17 TRBD1 TRBJ2-1 few TRBV6-1 TGTGCCAGCAGTGAGCAGGGGACAGCTATCTCCTACAATGAGCAGTTCTTC CASSEQGTAISYNEQFF
17 - TRBJ2-3 - TRBV18 TGTGCCAGCTCACCCCCACGTTCTGGGCTCCGCACAGATACGCAGTATTTT CASSPPRSGLRTDTQYF
15 TRBD2 TRBJ2-5 - TRBV10-1 TGCGCCAGCAGCAGGACTAGCGGGGTTAGGGAGACCCAGTACTTC CASSRTSGVRETQYF
19 TRBD2 TRBJ2-3 - TRBV3-1/TRBV3-2 TGTGCCAGCAGCCCGCTAAGAATGAGGGCTGGACTAGCGGGAGTTACGCAGTATTTT CASSPLRMRAGLAGVTQYF
15 TRBD1 TRBJ2-7 few TRBV5-6 TGTGCCAGCAGCTGGGGACAGGGGGTTACCTACGAGCAGTACTTC CASSWGQGVTYEQYF
15 TRBD1 TRBJ1-1 few TRBV5-1 TGCGCCAGCAGCGGGGGACAGGGACTGAACACTGAAGCTTTCTTT CASSGGQGLNTEAFF
17 - TRBJ2-5 - TRBV7-8 TGTGCCAGCAGCTTAAGGAGGATGTGGGGGGTACAAGAGACCCAGTACTTC CASSLRRMWGVQETQYF
11 - TRBJ2-1 - TRBV20-1 TGCAGTGCTAACAGATACAATGAGCAGTTCTTC CSANRYNEQFF
14 TRBD1 TRBJ1-6 few TRBV7-2 TGTGCCAGCAGCGAACAGGGGACCAATTCACCCCTCCACTTT CASSEQGTNSPLHF
15 TRBD2 TRBJ2-7 - TRBV5-4 TGTGCCAGCAGCTCTAAGACTAGCGGAGCGTACGAGCAGTACTTC CASSSKTSGAYEQYF
14 - TRBJ2-2 - TRBV4-3 TGCGCCAGCAGCCAAGACAGGGGCCTTGGGGAGCTGTTTTTT CASSQDRGLGELFF
19 - TRBJ1-2 - TRBV4-1 TGCGCCAGCAGCCTCTTCACCAATACGGCGGGACGAGCAAACTATGGCTACACCTTC CASSLFTNTAGRANYGYTF
13 - TRBJ2-5 - TRBV10-3 TGTGCCATCAGTCGACAGGCAGAGGAGACCCAGTACTTC CAISRQAEETQYF
16 - TRBJ1-2 - TRBV2 TGTGCCAGCAGTGAATCCCGGGGAGGATCCCGATATGGCTACACCTTC CASSESRGGSRYGYTF
13 TRBD1 TRBJ2-1 - TRBV29-1 TGCAGCGTTGCCCGGGGACAGGGGAATGAGCAGTTCTTC CSVARGQGNEQFF